One T cell receptor (beta chain) is described in this entry. The germline CDR1 and CDR2 sequences are MNHEY and SVGAGI. V dropped 5 bases and J dropped 6; count of bases not matched to a gene: 5. The CDR3 is 15 residues long. The data originate from a study of control samples from healthy donors and cancer patients. Here immunoSEQ multiplex PCR was the method, and the copy in TCRdb shows in-frame clones only, minus some. This sample has 190,000 or so clones, with 80% to 95% found just once. The receptor comes from a man younger than 30 in good health. The specimen was blood. The genes are TRBV6-5 and TRBJ2-1, with 12 bases aligning to TRBD2. CDR3 DNA sequence: TGTGCCAGCAGTCTGCTAGCGGGGGGGTTCAATGAGCAGTTCTTC. It specifies CASSLLAGGFNEQFF.